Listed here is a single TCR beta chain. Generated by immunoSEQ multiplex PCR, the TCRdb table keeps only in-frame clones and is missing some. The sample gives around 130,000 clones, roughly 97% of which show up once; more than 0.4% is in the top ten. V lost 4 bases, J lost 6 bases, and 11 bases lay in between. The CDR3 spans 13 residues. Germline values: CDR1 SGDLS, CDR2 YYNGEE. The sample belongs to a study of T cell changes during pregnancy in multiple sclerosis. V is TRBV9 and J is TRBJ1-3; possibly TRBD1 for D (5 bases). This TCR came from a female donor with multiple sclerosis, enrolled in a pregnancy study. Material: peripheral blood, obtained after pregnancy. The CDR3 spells CASSPRQQNTIYF. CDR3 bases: TGTGCCAGCAGCCCAAGACAGCAAAACACCATATATTTT.